The entry below describes one T cell receptor beta chain. Its antigen is unknown. No much larger clonotype is one base removed from it; base qualities were not supplied. The data were obtained in a study of blood T cell repertoires in COVID-19 (TCRdb year 2020). Study-wide context: Collaborator samples came from the United States, Italy and Spain and covered acute and convalescent phases of COVID-19. A freely available public database, intended as a resource for researchers studying the immune response to SARS-CoV-2, is where the repertoires were released. The prospective study material was composed of cDNA or gDNA derived from T cells, B-cell-depleted T cells, or PBMCs. Deeply sampled blood TCRbeta repertoires from subjects exposed to, actively infected with, or recovered from COVID-19 were included in the dataset. Samples came from the ongoing ImmuneRACE study (first 160 participants) plus 1,254 subjects from 6 global collaborators. A de-identified subject ID, COVID-19 status, age in years and sex were almost always included in the sample metadata. Where available, HLA class I and class II types were obtained from metadata supplied by the sample provider rather than from assay-based typing.

TCRbeta CDR3 regions were amplified from genomic DNA by means of the immunoSEQ Assay, a bias-controlled multiplex PCR. The authors' analysis ran thus. Nucleated cell counts per sample were estimated from amplification of reference gene primers within the assay. To quantify the absolute abundance of each unique TCRbeta CDR3 rearrangement, sequence reads were collapsed and filtered. For each sample, productive Simpson clonality was calculated as the square root of Simpson's diversity index across productive rearrangements. The table comes from immuneACCESS by way of TCRdb, which keeps in-frame sequences with V and J called. Part of the clones is missing from these tables; in studies checked, under half for an unresolved V gene and the rest for unknown reasons. V and J calls and clone size are as listed in that table; D and trimming were resolved from the DNA. In all, the sample holds over 200,000 clones, and around 86% of those were seen once. The ten biggest clones cover 9.5% to 13% of the sample.

The paper as a whole reports these results and caveats: Clinical and demographic metadata were provided uncurated, with the amount varying by source and participant.

In Seattle, one collaborating source enrolled patients while the infection was active and tracked those patients longitudinally over the course of disease. Each collaborating institution followed its own protocols to collect whole blood in K2EDTA tubes. For TCRbeta analysis, collaborators shipped samples in one of three forms: frozen whole blood, isolated PBMCs, or DNA extracted from either of those sample types. Material: peripheral blood. This TCR came from a man between 50 and 59 years old with COVID-19, enrolled during active disease.

The DNA reads TGTGCCAGCAGTAAACAGGGGGCTGGTGCTAATGAAAAACTGTTTTTT. Its amino acids are CASSKQGAGANEKLFF. The V and J segments used are TRBV27 and TRBJ1-4, with TRBD1 matching 9 junction bases. The germline V gene (reference sequence) supplies CDR1 MNHEY and CDR2 SMNVEV. The CDR3 runs 16 residues from the cysteine to the phenylalanine. The CDR3 DNA has 48 bases and is translated from base 1. Ends trimmed: V by 5 bases, J by 3 bases; bases unmatched to a gene: 7. Full variable domain (CDR3 extended with the reference TRBV27 and TRBJ1-4 proteins): EAQVTQNPRYLITVTGKKLTVTCSQNMNHEYMSWYRQDPGLGLRQIYYSMNVEVTDKGDVPEGYKVSRKEKRNFPLILESPSPNQTSLYFCASSKQGAGANEKLFFGSGTQLSVL.